This TCR beta chain was obtained from a study of T cells in Graves' hyperthyroidism and ophthalmopathy. RNA transcripts served as the template for amplifying TCR beta CDR3 regions. HTBI primers were used for first-round RT-PCR of the TCR CDR3. MiXCR, run by TCRdb on the multiplex PCR reads, gives a single entry per CDR3 protein. The table records around 450,000 distinct CDR3 sequences, roughly 13% of them present only once. Trimming pared 1 base from V and 1 base from J, leaving 13 bases between. In germline, CDR1 is LGHNA, CDR2 YNFKEQ. The CDR3 has 16 residues. Study outcomes and limitations: From stable hyperthyroidism, ophthalmopathy was separated by a 13 V-J model.

Notes on this clonotype: Its antigen is unidentified.

Newly diagnosed hyperthyroidism patients aged 18 to 65 years had disease lasting under 2 months. PBMCs were collected from an approximately 9.2 ml volume of fresh peripheral blood. The chain carries TRBV4-2 and TRBJ1-1, with a tentative D call TRBD1 (6 bases). The source material was blood. The sequence was collected from a woman aged 18 to 35 with Graves' hyperthyroidism. The CDR3 sequence: CASSQGGAQGNTEAFF. CDR3 nucleotides: TGTGCCAGCAGCCAAGGGGGGGCACAAGGGAACACTGAAGCTTTCTTT.